The clone carrying this TCR beta chain was seen ten or more times. Its antigen is unknown. Between the trimmed V and J ends, which lost 0 bases and 3 bases, there was a span of 10 bases. The germline V gene has CDR1 SGHRS and CDR2 YFSETQ. CDR3 length equals 14 residues. These data come from a study of regulatory T cells in long-lasting Graves disease. Overall study results and limits: Persistent Graves' patients showed less TCR diversity than newly diagnosed patients showed.

Combining iRepertoire HTBI primers with Arm-PCR of CDR3 regions, the authors built TCR beta libraries. Study processing details: Samples collectively showed fewer than 80 TRBV and some 14 TRBJ segments. TCRdb itself ran the multiplex PCR reads through MiXCR, one entry per CDR3 protein. TCRdb's processing, not the authors', yielded these V and J calls. The sample contains some 320,000 distinct CDR3 sequences, about 20% of which appear only once. The time point denotes: newly diagnosed GD, antithyroid drugs for less than 3 months. Researchers made the TCR library from RNA that was extracted from PBMCs.

The source material was peripheral blood mononuclear cells (PBMCs), sampled at new diagnosis, from a patient treated with antithyroid drugs. The chain is built from TRBV5-1 and TRBJ2-7, with a tentative D call TRBD1 (6 bases). The origin of this receptor is a female donor with Graves disease. CDR3 loop: CASSLDRALYEQYF. CDR3 sequence (DNA): TGCGCCAGCAGCTTGGACAGGGCCCTCTACGAGCAGTACTTC.